The entry that follows covers one T cell receptor (beta chain) sequence. The antigen it recognizes is unknown. There are no base qualities to consult, and no much larger clone falls within one base. Donors were under 40 systemically healthy Caucasian individuals from Russia aged roughly 6 to 95 years. Each donor gave approximately 9.4 milliliters of peripheral blood, drawn into EDTA-treated Vacutainer tubes. Ficoll-Paque density-gradient centrifugation was used to isolate PBMCs, with at least 7 million per sample. Trizol reagent was used to extract total RNA from the PBMCs, yielding at least 6 micrograms per sample. Naive CD45RAhigh/CD27high T cell percentages were measured by flow cytometry on a PBMC aliquot from every donor. This sample is drawn from a study of blood T cells in healthy people across ages (dated by TCRdb to the mid-2010s). Regarding the complete study: Template switching captured roughly one uniquely barcoded TCR beta cDNA molecule per two T cells in model experiments. The study analyzed two additional independent replicas of 1 million unique cDNA reads from the same blood draw for two donors, one aged 18 to 29 and one aged 80 or older. The study measured age-related changes in TCR beta repertoire diversity using deep sequencing normalized with unique cDNA molecular identifiers. To avoid experimental bias, donors of different ages were distributed randomly across sequencing lanes. The donors were split into four age groups: young (average about 15 years), middle-aged (roughly 42), aged (roughly 65) and long-lived (roughly 80).

The CDR1 and CDR2 encoded by the germline V gene are SGHDN and FVKESK. Trimming leaves V shorter by 0 bases and J shorter by 8 bases, with the junction holding 6 bases beyond the gene matches. Spanning cysteine to phenylalanine, the CDR3 consists of 14 amino acids. This entry keeps only the CDR3 DNA: 42 bases, framed from base 1. On the study overall, not on this receptor specifically: As age increased, observed TCR beta diversity per million T cells dropped in a roughly linear way, and a significant reduction was already evident by age about 40. Compared with the aged group, the long-lived group had more naive CD4+ T cells, fewer expanded clones and increased TCR diversity, suggesting age selection. Conclusive comparison of naive and antigen-experienced compartments was prevented by the profiling of bulk unsorted PBMCs. Because the CMV infection status of the donors was unknown, age-related changes in expanded clonotypes may potentially have been confounded. Estimates of total diversity from one million sequenced T cells were regarded as lower bounds and underestimates. The percentage of naive T cells measured by flow cytometry correlated strongly with observed TCR beta diversity.

Library method: 5' RACE. TCRdb lists the instrument as Illumina HiSeq 2500. A second PCR of about 7 to 12 cycles was run with a J-beta primer mix and a sample-barcoded 5' primer. A template-switch 5' adaptor carrying 12 random nucleotides introduced a unique molecular identifier onto each TCR beta cDNA molecule. At least 2.5 million CDR3-containing paired-end reads were obtained from each sample. First-strand cDNA was synthesized from all RNA with the Mint cDNA synthesis kit, primed by a TRBC-specific oligonucleotide. Following uracil-DNA glycosylase treatment, all cDNA underwent a first 18-cycle PCR with the universal primers M1SS and BC2_uni_R. As for the original processing: For normalization, 1 million high-quality reads, each with a distinct molecular identifier, were randomly selected from each sample. Reads sharing molecular identifiers were discarded rather than binned into consensus sequences. MiTCR, set to a Q25 quality threshold and the strictest error-elimination algorithm, was used for CDR3 identification, clonotype clustering and error correction. Lower-bound total TCR beta diversity was estimated with a nonparametric unseen species model using Euler transformation. TCRdb applied fastp at Q25 and MiXCR to the public reads, then kept only in-frame beta chains. Each entry is one CDR3 protein sequence, shown with its most common DNA and genes. TCRdb, not the authors, supplied the V and J calls. The sample profile shows about 1 million distinct CDR3 sequences; more than 35% of them were found once. Jointly, the top ten make up 18% of the sample.

The sequencing input was blood. This sequence was found in a woman aged 55 to 70 in good health. The V and J genes are TRBV14 and TRBJ1-2; 7 central nucleotides agree with TRBD1. DNA sequence: TGTGCCAGCAGCCAAGACGACAGGGACCGGGGCTACACCTTC. Its protein reads: CASSQDDRDRGYTF.